This T cell receptor (beta chain) was retrieved from a study of identifying expanded T cells in peripheral blood. Libraries were prepared by immunoSEQ multiplex PCR; TCRdb keeps only in-frame clonotypes and omits some of them. The sample lists 50,000 to 65,000 clones, approximately 83% occurring once. Collection occurred without any documented infections or immune events in donors. The CDR3 runs to 15 residues. Per germline, CDR1 SQVTM and CDR2 ANQGSEA. The junction had 10 bases not matched to a gene; V was cut back by 5 bases and J by 3 bases. Worth noting for this clone: Its antigen is undetermined.

Overall study results and limits: About 1.3 clones differed between technical replicates, versus about 17 and 20 over time. Roughly 2-week clone count variance significantly increased as total template count grew.

This TCR derives from a person aged 18-69 years in good health. This sequence joins TRBV29-1 and TRBJ2-1; 7 positions agree with TRBD2. The material sequenced was blood. As DNA, the CDR3 is TGCAGCGTTAATTTTCCGGGACTACACTACAATGAGCAGTTCTTC. It is translated as CSVNFPGLHYNEQFF.